What follows is one TCR beta chain and its context. Other DNA sequences within the sample encode an identical CDR3. The sample comes from a study of T cell responses to AZD1222 COVID-19 vaccine. V was pared by 4 bases and J by 4 bases, with 12 bases between. This CDR3 spans 14 amino acids. Germline-derived CDR1 and CDR2 are SGDLS and YYNGEE. Method: immunoSEQ multiplex PCR; TCRdb's copy keeps in-frame clones and lacks some. The sample gives 140,000 or so clones, roughly 90% of which show up once; 5% to 5.5% is in the top ten. The sample consisted of peripheral blood, taken 28 days after the second dose of the MenACWY control vaccine. The rearrangement joins TRBV9 to TRBJ2-1, with D perhaps matching TRBD2 (6 bases). The source of this sequence is an adult who received the MenACWY meningococcal vaccine as a control. The CDR3 DNA is TGTGCCAGCAGCCTCGGGGGTTCGTACAATGAGCAGTTCTTC. As protein: CASSLGGSYNEQFF.